Each of the 18 T cell receptor beta chains below was sequenced from the same sample in a study of blood T cell repertoires in COVID-19. The repertoire was sequenced with immunoSEQ multiplex PCR; TCRdb's copy has only in-frame clones and lacks some. The data contain roughly 190,000 clones, roughly 82% of them singletons. The sequenced sample was PBMCs or T cells enriched from blood (not recorded which). Every receptor here comes from a woman in her sixties or seventies with acute COVID-19.

V usage is TRBV13 and J usage is TRBJ1-4; possibly TRBD1 for D (5 bases). Between the trimmed V and J ends, which lost 0 bases and 3 bases, there was a span of 17 bases. Germline lookup yields CDR1 PRHDT and CDR2 FYEKMQ (reference sequence). This CDR3 has 18 amino acids. The CDR3 sequence: CASSLGAGGTAANEKLFF. The CDR3 DNA follows: TGTGCCAGCAGCTTAGGGGCCGGGGGAACCGCGGCTAATGAAAAACTGTTTTTT. Combining the CDR3 with reference TRBV13 and TRBJ1-4 gives the whole variable domain AAGVIQSPRHLIKEKRETATLKCYPIPRHDTVYWYQQGPGQDPQFLISFYEKMQSDKGSIPDRFSAQQFSDYHSELNMSSLELGDSALYFCASSLGAGGTAANEKLFFGSGTQLSVL.

In nucleotides, the CDR3 is TGTGCCAGCAGCTCAATAAACTCCGGGATCTCATATGGCTACACCTTC. Its protein product is CASSSINSGISYGYTF. This rearrangement joins TRBV11-2 to TRBJ1-2; D gene uncertain. The CDR3 consists of 16 residues. Germline V lookup: CDR1 SGHAT, CDR2 FQNNGV. V lost 4 bases, J lost 5 bases, and 20 bases lay in between.

CDR3 residues: CASSPGNYGYTF. In nucleotides, the CDR3 is TGTGCCAGCAGCCCAGGGAATTATGGCTACACCTTC. This sequence joins TRBV3-1 (or the pseudogene TRBV3-2) and TRBJ1-2; D is possibly TRBD1 (5 bases). The CDR3 loop spans 12 amino acids. From germline, CDR1 is LGHDT and CDR2 YNNKEL (reference sequence). V was trimmed by 4 bases and J by 5 bases, leaving 8 bases between them.

V usage is TRBV5-1 and J usage is TRBJ1-1; TRBD1 matches 9 bases. The junction had 12 bases not matched to a gene; V was cut back by 4 bases and J by 11 bases. From germline, CDR1 is SGHRS and CDR2 YFSETQ. This CDR3 has 14 residues. CDR3 bases: TGCGCCAGCAGCCCTGGGACAGGGTTCGTGGGGGCTTTCTTT. As protein: CASSPGTGFVGAFF.

The table lists this clone with a few counts. DNA of the CDR3: TGTGCCAGCAGCTCACAGGGAAATGGCTACACCTTC. Its translation: CASSSQGNGYTF. This sequence joins TRBV28 and TRBJ1-2, with a possible D match to TRBD1 (6 bases). The CDR3 is 12 residues long. Trimming took 6 bases from V and 6 from J, leaving 11 bases between them. In germline, CDR1 is MDHEN, CDR2 SYDVKM.

The chain employs TRBV7-9 and TRBJ1-6, with D uncertain. Germline V gene data show CDR1 as SEHNR and CDR2 as FQNEAQ (reference sequence). The CDR3 extends over 14 amino acids. Trimming shortened V by 5 bases and J by 9 bases, and 14 bases separated the two germline ends. Written as DNA, the CDR3 is TGTGCCAGCAGCACACCGCCGCCTAGTTCACCCCTCCACTTT. Encoded protein: CASSTPPPSSPLHF.

The chain links TRBV27 to TRBJ2-7; TRBD2 is a possible D gene (6 bases). This CDR3 comprises 14 residues. Deletions cut 2 bases from V and 6 bases from J, with 14 bases between. Germline values: CDR1 MNHEY, CDR2 SMNVEV (reference sequence). The DNA for the CDR3 is TGTGCCAGCAGTTTACGGGGGAGCGCGGTCGAGCAGTACTTC. Protein sequence: CASSLRGSAVEQYF.

This sequence joins TRBV29-1 and TRBJ1-1, with 7 bases that match TRBD1. With 0 bases clipped from V and 8 bases from J, the junction kept 9 bases outside the gene matches. The germline V gene encodes CDR1 SQVTM and CDR2 ANQGSEA. This CDR3 comprises 14 residues. The CDR3 region is CSVEDVGTGAEAFF. For the CDR3, the DNA is TGCAGCGTTGAAGATGTGGGAACAGGGGCCGAAGCTTTCTTT.

V gene TRBV30 combines with J gene TRBJ1-6, with 7 bases lining up with TRBD1. V dropped 5 bases and J dropped 15; count of bases not matched to a gene: 10. The germline gives CDR1 GTSNPN, CDR2 SVGIG (reference sequence). CDR3 length: 12 amino acids. This CDR3 is CAWGDSRFGLHF. CDR3 coding DNA: TGTGCCTGGGGGGACAGCCGGTTCGGCCTCCACTTT.

V usage is TRBV7-9 and J usage is TRBJ2-7; 15 nucleotides match TRBD2. CDR1 SEHNR and CDR2 FQNEAQ come from the germline V gene (reference sequence). The CDR3 consists of 15 residues. Unmatched junction bases numbered 1, after V lost 3 bases and J lost 4 bases. Here the CDR3 reads CASSFGLAGGYEQYF. The CDR3 DNA follows: TGTGCCAGCAGCTTCGGACTAGCGGGAGGGTACGAGCAGTACTTC.

This rearrangement joins TRBV7-2 to TRBJ2-4; maybe TRBD2 (6 bases). The CDR3 is 14 residues long. The V end lost 5 bases, the J end lost 8 bases, and 16 bases lay between the germline ends. CDR1 SGHTA and CDR2 FQGNSA come from the germline V gene. CDR3 in amino acids: CASSPRGSSDIQYF. As DNA, the CDR3 is TGTGCCAGCAGCCCCCGGGGGTCTTCAGACATTCAGTACTTC.

The chain is built from TRBV6-1 and TRBJ2-5, with D possibly TRBD2 on 6 matching bases. The CDR3 totals 15 residues. Trimming pared 0 bases from V and 0 bases from J, leaving 8 bases between. Germline-derived CDR1 and CDR2 are MNHNS and SASEGT. The chain's CDR3 is CASSEAGTDQETQYF. CDR3 in DNA: TGTGCCAGCAGTGAAGCCGGGACTGACCAAGAGACCCAGTACTTC.

A word on this clone: Different DNA sequences within this sample yield the same CDR3. The CDR3 sequence: CASSSLAETDTQYF. The CDR3 DNA reads as TGTGCCAGTAGTAGTTTAGCGGAGACAGATACGCAGTATTTT. The chain links TRBV19 to TRBJ2-3, with D perhaps TRBD2 (6 bases). The CDR3 runs 14 residues. The V gene's germline CDR1 is LNHDA and CDR2 SQIVND (reference sequence). Trimming stripped 4 bases from V and 3 bases from J, with 11 bases between.

The chain combines TRBV28 with TRBJ1-5; D is perhaps TRBD1 (6 bases). The CDR3 totals 14 residues. V was shortened by 6 bases and J by 6 bases, with 15 bases between the two germline ends. The germline gives CDR1 MDHEN, CDR2 SYDVKM. The DNA of the CDR3 is TGTGCCAGCAGGACCTTCGGACAGCTTCAGCCCCAGCATTTT. Encoded protein: CASRTFGQLQPQHF.

The CDR3 DNA follows: TGTGCCAGCAGCTTGCTTGGTGGGGCGCCCGGAAACACCATATATTTT. This codes for CASSLLGGAPGNTIYF. The gene calls are TRBV5-4 and TRBJ1-3, with a possible D match to TRBD1 (5 bases). Between the trimmed V and J ends, which lost 1 base and 4 bases, there was a span of 15 bases. This CDR3 contains 16 residues. CDR1 SGHNT and CDR2 YYREEE come from the germline V gene (reference sequence).

With regard to this clone: This CDR3 is also generated by other DNA sequences in the sample. The rearrangement joins TRBV3-1 (or the pseudogene TRBV3-2) to TRBJ1-6; 8 nucleotides match TRBD1. The CDR3 has 14 amino acids. Germline CDR1 LGHDT, CDR2 YNNKEL (reference sequence). V lost 1 base to trimming and J lost 7 bases; unmatched junction nucleotides: 0. The CDR3 loop is CASSQGQGNSPLHF. The CDR3 DNA is TGTGCCAGCAGCCAAGGACAGGGGAATTCACCCCTCCACTTT.

This sequence joins TRBV11-3 and TRBJ2-5; TRBD2 matches 7 bases. The V and J ends lost 1 base and 1 base, in that order; junction bases with no gene match: 9. The germline V gene encodes CDR1 SGHNT and CDR2 YENEEA. This CDR3 region has 17 residues. The CDR3 reads CASSLVGAGVAQETQYF. The CDR3 nucleotides read TGTGCCAGCAGCTTAGTTGGGGCGGGAGTTGCCCAAGAGACCCAGTACTTC.

The chain joins TRBV27 to TRBJ2-3, with TRBD2 matching over 13 bases. V gave up 3 bases and J gave up 0 bases; unmatched junction bases: 9. Germline-derived CDR1 and CDR2 are MNHEY and SMNVEV (reference sequence). The CDR3 loop spans 19 amino acids. In DNA form, the CDR3 reads TGTGCCAGCAGTTTTGGGTTACTAGCGGGGGGGCTAAGCACAGATACGCAGTATTTT. The encoded protein is CASSFGLLAGGLSTDTQYF.